Listed here are 11 T cell receptor beta chains from one sample, sequenced in a study of blood T cell repertoires in COVID-19. The repertoire was sequenced with immunoSEQ multiplex PCR; TCRdb's copy has only in-frame clones and lacks some. The data contain about 9,200 clones, around 80% of them seen just once; the ten biggest clones take up 7.4%. The sequenced sample consisted of peripheral blood. Source of these receptors: a man between 65 and 85 years old with active COVID-19.

CDR3 in amino acids: CASSTRQGGNNEQYF. The CDR3 region has the DNA TGCGCCAGCAGCACCCGACAGGGCGGCAATAACGAGCAGTACTTC. The chain joins TRBV5-1 to TRBJ2-7, with 7 bases that match TRBD1. Germline CDR1 SGHRS, CDR2 YFSETQ. V lost 4 bases to trimming and J lost 5 bases; unmatched junction nucleotides: 12. The CDR3 totals 15 residues. Full variable domain (remainder filled in from reference TRBV5-1 and TRBJ2-7): KAGVTQTPRYLIKTRGQQVTLSCSPISGHRSVSWYQQTPGQGLQFLFEYFSETQRNKGNFPGRFSGRQFSNSRSEMNVSTLELGDSALYLCASSTRQGGNNEQYFGPGTRLTVT.

The chain has TRBV10-3 and TRBJ2-3, with 16 bases lining up with TRBD2. Germline trimming cut 4 bases from V and 3 bases from J; bases unmatched to any gene: 13. The CDR3 covers 20 residues. Germline V CDR1 and CDR2: ENHRY, SYGVKD. The CDR3 loop is CAISAPGTSGRAGFTDTQYF. CDR3 DNA sequence: TGTGCCATCAGTGCCCCCGGGACTAGCGGGAGGGCCGGGTTTACAGATACGCAGTATTTT.

The V gene is TRBV29-1, the J gene TRBJ2-1; 8 nucleotides align to TRBD1. Germline CDR1 is SQVTM and CDR2 is ANQGSEA. The CDR3 runs 14 residues. V shed 6 bases and J 4 bases; nucleotides not matched to a gene: 8. The CDR3 loop reads CSVAGGQDYNEQFF. DNA for the CDR3: TGCAGCGTGGCTGGGGGACAGGATTACAATGAGCAGTTCTTC.

V usage is TRBV10-3 and J usage is TRBJ2-1; the match to TRBD2 covers 7 bases. From germline, CDR1 is ENHRY and CDR2 SYGVKD. The CDR3 extends over 15 amino acids. The trim removed 6 bases at V and 8 bases at J, leaving 13 bases unmatched. The CDR3 DNA is TGTGCCATCAGGGGGGGGAGAGCGTCCCGGGATGAGCAGTTCTTC. Protein: CAIRGGRASRDEQFF.

The V and J genes are TRBV27 and TRBJ2-5; 8 bases are shared with TRBD1. CDR1 is MNHEY, CDR2 SMNVEV, per germline (reference sequence). The trim removed 5 bases at V and 2 bases at J, leaving 10 bases unmatched. This CDR3 is built from 16 residues. The CDR3 is CASSPRQGLDQETQYF. For the CDR3, the DNA is TGTGCCAGCAGTCCACGACAGGGGTTGGATCAAGAGACCCAGTACTTC.

The gene calls are TRBV6-2 or TRBV6-3 and TRBJ2-7; 13 bases match TRBD2. Germline V gene lookup returns CDR1 MNHEY and CDR2 SVGEGT. V dropped 6 bases and J dropped 2; count of bases not matched to a gene: 1. The CDR3 is 14 amino acids. CDR3 bases: TGTGCCAGCAGCACTAGCGGGAGGGCCTACGAGCAGTACTTC. Translation: CASSTSGRAYEQYF.

The chain's CDR3 is CASSRTSDSYEQYF. The CDR3 DNA reads TGTGCCAGCAGTCGGACTAGCGATTCCTACGAGCAGTACTTC. The rearrangement joins TRBV6-5 to TRBJ2-7, with 9 bases lining up with TRBD2. Germline V gives CDR1 MNHEY, CDR2 SVGAGI. The V and J ends lost 5 bases and 1 base, in that order; junction bases with no gene match: 3. The CDR3 is 14 amino acids.

The chain recombines TRBV18 with TRBJ1-3, with D possibly TRBD1 on 5 matching bases. The germline CDR1 and CDR2 sequences are KGHSH and LQKENI. The CDR3 consists of 15 residues. V shed 3 bases and J shed 0 bases, with 9 bases lying between them. CDR3 in DNA: TGTGCCAGCTCACCCCGGGACTTCTCTGGAAACACCATATATTTT. It specifies CASSPRDFSGNTIYF.

The chain carries TRBV9 and TRBJ2-3; a possible D gene is TRBD2 (6 bases). Germline lookup yields CDR1 SGDLS and CDR2 YYNGEE. CDR3 length: 16 amino acids. The ends were cut back, 0 bases at V and 0 bases at J, with 11 bases in the middle. CDR3 protein: CASSVVGTPSTDTQYF. The CDR3, as DNA: TGTGCCAGCAGCGTAGTGGGGACTCCTAGCACAGATACGCAGTATTTT.

The chain is built from TRBV7-9 and TRBJ2-5; D possibly corresponds to TRBD2 (6 bases). This CDR3 is 14 amino acids long. Germline lookup yields CDR1 SEHNR and CDR2 FQNEAQ (reference sequence). V shed 0 bases and J shed 5 bases, with 10 bases lying between them. The CDR3 DNA reads as TGTGCCAGCAGCTTAGCGGGAGGAGGGGAGACCCAGTACTTC. It specifies CASSLAGGGETQYF.

This clone was observed a few times. J is TRBJ2-7 and V is TRBV5-4, with 8 bases lining up with TRBD1. V shed 3 bases and J 5 bases; nucleotides not matched to a gene: 7. CDR1 and CDR2 (germline): SGHNT, YYREEE (reference sequence). The CDR3 has 14 residues. Here the CDR3 DNA reads TGTGCCAGCAGCTCGACAGGGGCGAGACACGAGCAGTACTTC. It codes for CASSSTGARHEQYF.